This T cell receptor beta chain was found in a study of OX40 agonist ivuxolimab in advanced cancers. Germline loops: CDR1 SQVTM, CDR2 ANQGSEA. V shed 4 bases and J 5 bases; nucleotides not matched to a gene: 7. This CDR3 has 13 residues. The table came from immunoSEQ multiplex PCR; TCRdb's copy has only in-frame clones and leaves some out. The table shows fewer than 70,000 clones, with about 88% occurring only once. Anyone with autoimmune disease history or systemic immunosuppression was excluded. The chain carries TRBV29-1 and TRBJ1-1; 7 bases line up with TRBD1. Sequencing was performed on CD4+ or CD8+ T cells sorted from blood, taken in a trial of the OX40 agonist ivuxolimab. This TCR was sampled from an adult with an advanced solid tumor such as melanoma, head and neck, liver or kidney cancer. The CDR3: CSVGKGGGTEAFF. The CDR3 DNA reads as TGCAGCGTTGGTAAAGGGGGCGGGACTGAAGCTTTCTTT.